This T cell receptor beta chain originates from a study of PD-1 blockade in classical Hodgkin lymphoma. Libraries were prepared by immunoSEQ multiplex PCR; TCRdb keeps only in-frame clonotypes and omits some of them. The sample lists some 20,000 clones; about four fifths were seen once. Every one of the patients relapsed after autologous stem cell transplantation (brentuximab vedotin exposure was variable). CDR1 and CDR2 (germline): SGHTA, FQGNSA. The CDR3 has 18 amino acids. The V segment lost 1 base and the J segment 4 bases; nucleotides outside the gene matches: 9. Study-wide results and limits: Complete responders possessed baseline diversity comparable to newly diagnosed patients. Diversity in CD4+ TCRs, unlike that measured in CD8+ TCRs, had risen significantly by C4D1.

Concerning this clone: The target antigen is unknown.

The rearrangement uses TRBV7-2 and TRBJ2-4; 11 bases are a match to TRBD2. This specimen consisted of peripheral blood mononuclear cells (PBMCs), obtained before the second cycle of nivolumab. This TCR was recovered from a human donor with classical Hodgkin lymphoma. The CDR3: CASSLEVTSGGVKNIQYF. The CDR3 DNA sequence: TGTGCCAGCAGCTTAGAAGTTACTAGCGGGGGAGTGAAAAACATTCAGTACTTC.